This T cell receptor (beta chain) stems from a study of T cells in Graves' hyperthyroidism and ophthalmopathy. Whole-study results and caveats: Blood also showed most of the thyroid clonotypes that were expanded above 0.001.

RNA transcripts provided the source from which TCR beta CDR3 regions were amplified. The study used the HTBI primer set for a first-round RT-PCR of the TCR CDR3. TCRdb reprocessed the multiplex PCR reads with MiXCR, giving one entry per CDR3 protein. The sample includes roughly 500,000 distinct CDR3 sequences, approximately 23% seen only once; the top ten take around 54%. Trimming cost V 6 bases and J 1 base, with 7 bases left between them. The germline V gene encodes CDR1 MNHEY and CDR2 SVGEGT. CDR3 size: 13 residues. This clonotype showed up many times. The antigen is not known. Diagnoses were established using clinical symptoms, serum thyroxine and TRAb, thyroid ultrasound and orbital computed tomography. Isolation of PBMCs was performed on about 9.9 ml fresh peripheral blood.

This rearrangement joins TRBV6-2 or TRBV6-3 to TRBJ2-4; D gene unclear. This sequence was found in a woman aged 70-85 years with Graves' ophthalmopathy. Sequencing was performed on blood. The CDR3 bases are TGTGCCAGCAGGATACAGGCCAAAAACATTCAGTACTTC. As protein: CASRIQAKNIQYF.